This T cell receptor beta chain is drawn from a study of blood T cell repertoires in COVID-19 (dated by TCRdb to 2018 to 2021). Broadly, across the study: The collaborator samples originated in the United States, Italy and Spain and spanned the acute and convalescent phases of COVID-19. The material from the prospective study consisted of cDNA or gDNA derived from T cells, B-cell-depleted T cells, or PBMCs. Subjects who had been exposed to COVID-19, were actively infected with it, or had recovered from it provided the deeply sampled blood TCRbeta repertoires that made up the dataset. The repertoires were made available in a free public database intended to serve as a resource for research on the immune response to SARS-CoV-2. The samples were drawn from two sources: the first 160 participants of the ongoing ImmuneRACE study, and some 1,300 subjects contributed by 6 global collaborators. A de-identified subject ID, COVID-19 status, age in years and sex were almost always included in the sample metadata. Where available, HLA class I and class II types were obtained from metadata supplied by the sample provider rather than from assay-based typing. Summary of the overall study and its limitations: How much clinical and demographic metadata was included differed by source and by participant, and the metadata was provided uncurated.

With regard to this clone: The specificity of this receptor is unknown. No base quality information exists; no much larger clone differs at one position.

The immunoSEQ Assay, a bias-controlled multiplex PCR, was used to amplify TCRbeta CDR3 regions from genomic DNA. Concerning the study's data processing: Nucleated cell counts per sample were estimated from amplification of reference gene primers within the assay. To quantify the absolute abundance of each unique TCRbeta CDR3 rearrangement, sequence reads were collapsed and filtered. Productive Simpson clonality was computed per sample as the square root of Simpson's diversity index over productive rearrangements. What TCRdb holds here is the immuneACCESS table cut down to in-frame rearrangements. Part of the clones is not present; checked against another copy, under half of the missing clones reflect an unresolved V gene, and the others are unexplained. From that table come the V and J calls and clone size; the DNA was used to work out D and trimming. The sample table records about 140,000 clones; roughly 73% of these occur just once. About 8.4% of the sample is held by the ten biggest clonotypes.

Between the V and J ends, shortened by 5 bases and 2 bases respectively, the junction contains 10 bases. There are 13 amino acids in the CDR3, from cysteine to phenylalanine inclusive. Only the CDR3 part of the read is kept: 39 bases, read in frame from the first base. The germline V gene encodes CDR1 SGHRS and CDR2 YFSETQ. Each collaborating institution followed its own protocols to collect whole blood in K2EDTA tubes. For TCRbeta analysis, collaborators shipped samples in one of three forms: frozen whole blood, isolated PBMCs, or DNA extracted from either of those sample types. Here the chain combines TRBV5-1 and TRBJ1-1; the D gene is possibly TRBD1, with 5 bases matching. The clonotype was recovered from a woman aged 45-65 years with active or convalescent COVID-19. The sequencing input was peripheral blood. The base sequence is TGCGCCAGCAGACGGGGGGTTAACACTGAAGCTTTCTTT. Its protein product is CASRRGVNTEAFF.